One TCR beta chain is described in this entry. Clones were sequenced by immunoSEQ multiplex PCR, and TCRdb holds only the in-frame ones, with some missing. The table lists around 300,000 clones, roughly 89% of them singletons, with around 2% in the top ten. This sample was included in a study of blood T cell repertoires in COVID-19. About the research overall: Sites across the United States, Italy and Spain contributed samples from acute and convalescent COVID-19.

The V gene lost 3 bases and the J gene lost 13 bases, with 10 bases spanning the gap. The CDR3 runs to 12 residues. What was sequenced was peripheral blood. The chain employs TRBV12-3 or TRBV12-4 and TRBJ1-6; no definite D call. The origin of this receptor is a man aged 50 to 59 with acute or convalescent COVID-19. The CDR3 protein is CASSFSVAPLHF. In nucleotides, the CDR3 is TGTGCCAGCAGTTTTTCGGTTGCTCCCCTCCACTTT.